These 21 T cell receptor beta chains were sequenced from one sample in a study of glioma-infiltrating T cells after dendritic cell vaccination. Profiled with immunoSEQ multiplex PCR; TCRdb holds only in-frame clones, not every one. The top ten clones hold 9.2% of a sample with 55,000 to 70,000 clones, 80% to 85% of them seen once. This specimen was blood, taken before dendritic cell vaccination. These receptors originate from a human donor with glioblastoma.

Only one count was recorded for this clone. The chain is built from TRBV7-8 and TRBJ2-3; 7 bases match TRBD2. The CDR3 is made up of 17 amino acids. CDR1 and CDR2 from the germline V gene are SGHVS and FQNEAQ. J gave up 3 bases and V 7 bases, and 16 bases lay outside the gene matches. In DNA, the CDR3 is TGTGCCAGCACCCTTATTCAGACAGCGGGGACGACAGATACGCAGTATTTT. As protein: CASTLIQTAGTTDTQYF.

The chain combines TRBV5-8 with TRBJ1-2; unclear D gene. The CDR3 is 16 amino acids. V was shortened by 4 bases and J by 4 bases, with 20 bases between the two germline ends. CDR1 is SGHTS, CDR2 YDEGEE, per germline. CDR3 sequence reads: CASSLFLSPLPYGYTF. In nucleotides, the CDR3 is TGTGCCAGCAGCCTCTTCTTAAGCCCCCTTCCCTATGGCTACACCTTC.

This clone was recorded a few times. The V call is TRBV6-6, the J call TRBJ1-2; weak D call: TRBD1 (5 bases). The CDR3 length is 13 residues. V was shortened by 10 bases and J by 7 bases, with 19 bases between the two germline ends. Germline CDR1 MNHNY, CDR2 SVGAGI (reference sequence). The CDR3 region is CATPGSLISGYTF. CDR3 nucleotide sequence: TGTGCCACCCCAGGGTCTTTGATTTCTGGCTACACCTTC.

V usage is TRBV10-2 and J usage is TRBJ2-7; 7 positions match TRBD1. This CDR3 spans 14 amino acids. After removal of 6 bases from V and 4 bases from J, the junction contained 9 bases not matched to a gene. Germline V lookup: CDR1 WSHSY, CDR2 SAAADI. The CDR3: CASSSGTESYEQYF. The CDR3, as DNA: TGCGCCAGCAGCTCCGGGACAGAGAGTTACGAGCAGTACTTC.

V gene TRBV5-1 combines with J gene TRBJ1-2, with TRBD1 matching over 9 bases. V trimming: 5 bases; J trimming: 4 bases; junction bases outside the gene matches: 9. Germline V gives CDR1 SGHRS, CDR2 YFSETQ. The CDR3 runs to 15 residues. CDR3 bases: TGCGCCAGCAGTTGGGTGGGGACAGGGTCCTATGGCTACACCTTC. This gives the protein CASSWVGTGSYGYTF.

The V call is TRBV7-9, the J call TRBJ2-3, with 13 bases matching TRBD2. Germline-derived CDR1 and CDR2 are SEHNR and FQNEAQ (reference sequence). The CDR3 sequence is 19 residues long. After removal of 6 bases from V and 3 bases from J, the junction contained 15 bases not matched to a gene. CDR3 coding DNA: TGTGCCAGCAGGCGACCGGGACTAGCGGGATCCCCCTGGACAGATACGCAGTATTTT. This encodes CASRRPGLAGSPWTDTQYF.

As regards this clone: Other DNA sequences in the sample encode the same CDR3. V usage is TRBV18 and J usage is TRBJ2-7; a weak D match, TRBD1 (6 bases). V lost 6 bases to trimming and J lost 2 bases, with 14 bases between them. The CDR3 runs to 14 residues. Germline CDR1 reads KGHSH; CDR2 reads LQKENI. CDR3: CASSPGQGPYEQYF. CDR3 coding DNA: TGTGCCAGCTCCCCCGGGCAGGGGCCCTACGAGCAGTACTTC.

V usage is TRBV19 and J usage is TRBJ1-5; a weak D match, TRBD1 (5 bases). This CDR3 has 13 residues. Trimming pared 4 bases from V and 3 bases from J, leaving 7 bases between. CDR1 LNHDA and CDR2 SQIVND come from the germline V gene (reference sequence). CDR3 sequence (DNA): TGTGCCAGTAGTACAGGGCTCAATCAGCCCCAGCATTTT. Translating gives CASSTGLNQPQHF.

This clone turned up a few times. This chain's CDR3 is CASSAQSVGYGYTF. As DNA, the CDR3 is TGTGCCAGCAGTGCACAGTCTGTAGGCTATGGCTACACCTTC. The J gene is TRBJ1-2, the V gene TRBV2; D is undetermined. Germline V gene sequence: CDR1 SNHLY, CDR2 FYNNEI. V lost 4 bases to trimming and J lost 4 bases, with 13 bases between them. The length of the CDR3 is 14 residues.

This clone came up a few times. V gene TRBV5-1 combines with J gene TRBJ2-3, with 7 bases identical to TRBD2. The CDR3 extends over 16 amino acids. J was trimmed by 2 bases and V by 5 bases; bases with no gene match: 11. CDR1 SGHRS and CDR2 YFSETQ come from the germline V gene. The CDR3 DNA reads TGCGCCAGCAGTCAAGAACCTAGCGGAGCCACAGATACGCAGTATTTT. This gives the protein CASSQEPSGATDTQYF.

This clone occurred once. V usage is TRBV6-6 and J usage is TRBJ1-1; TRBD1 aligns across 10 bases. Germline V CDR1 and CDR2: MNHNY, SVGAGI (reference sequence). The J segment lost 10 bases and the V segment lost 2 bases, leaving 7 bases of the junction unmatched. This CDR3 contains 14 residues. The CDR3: CASSYGTGEFGAFF. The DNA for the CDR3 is TGTGCCAGCAGTTACGGGACAGGGGAATTTGGAGCTTTCTTT.

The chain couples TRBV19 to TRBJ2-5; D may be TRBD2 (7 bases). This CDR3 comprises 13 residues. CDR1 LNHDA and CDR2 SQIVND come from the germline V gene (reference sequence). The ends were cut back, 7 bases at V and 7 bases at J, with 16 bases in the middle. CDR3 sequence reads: CASTSQGRGTQYF. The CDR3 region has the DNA TGTGCCAGTACCTCCCAGGGGAGGGGGACCCAGTACTTC.

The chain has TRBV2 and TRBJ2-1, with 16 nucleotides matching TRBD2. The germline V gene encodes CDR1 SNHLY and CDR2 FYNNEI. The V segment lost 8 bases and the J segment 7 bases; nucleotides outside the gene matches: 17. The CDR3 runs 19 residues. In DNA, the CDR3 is TGTGCCAGCTGTCCTCCCGGGACTAGCGGGGGGGCCGTGTCTAATGAGCAGTTCTTC. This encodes CASCPPGTSGGAVSNEQFF.

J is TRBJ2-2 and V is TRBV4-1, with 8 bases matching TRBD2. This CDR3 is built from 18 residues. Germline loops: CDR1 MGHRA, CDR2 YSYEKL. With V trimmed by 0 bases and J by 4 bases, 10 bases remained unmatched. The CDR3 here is CASSQEPTNLAGTGELFF. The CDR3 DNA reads TGCGCCAGCAGCCAAGAGCCTACGAACCTAGCGGGCACCGGGGAGCTGTTTTTT.

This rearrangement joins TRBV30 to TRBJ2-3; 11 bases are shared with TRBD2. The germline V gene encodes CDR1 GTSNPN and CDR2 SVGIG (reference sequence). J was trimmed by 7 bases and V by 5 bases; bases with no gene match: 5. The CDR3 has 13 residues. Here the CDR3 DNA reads TGTGCCTGGCGCCTAGCGGGGGGAAATACGCAGTATTTT. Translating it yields CAWRLAGGNTQYF.

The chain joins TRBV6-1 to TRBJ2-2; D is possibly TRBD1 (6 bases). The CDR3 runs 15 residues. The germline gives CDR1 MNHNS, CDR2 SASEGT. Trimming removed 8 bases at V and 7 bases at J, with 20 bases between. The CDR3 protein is CASRGTGKDGGELFF. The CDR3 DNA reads TGTGCCAGCCGGGGCACAGGGAAGGATGGCGGGGAGCTGTTTTTT.

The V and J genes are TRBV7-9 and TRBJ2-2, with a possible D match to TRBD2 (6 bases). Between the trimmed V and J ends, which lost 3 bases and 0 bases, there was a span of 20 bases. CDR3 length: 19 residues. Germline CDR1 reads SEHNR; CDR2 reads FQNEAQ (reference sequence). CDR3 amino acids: CASSFGAGAGPTNTGELFF. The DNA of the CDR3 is TGTGCCAGCAGCTTTGGTGCGGGTGCGGGGCCTACGAACACCGGGGAGCTGTTTTTT.

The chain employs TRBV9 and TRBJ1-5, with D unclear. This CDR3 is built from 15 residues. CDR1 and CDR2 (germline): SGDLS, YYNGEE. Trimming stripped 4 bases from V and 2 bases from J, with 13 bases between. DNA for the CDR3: TGTGCCAGCAGCCCGGGGTTTACTGGCAATCAGCCCCAGCATTTT. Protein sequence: CASSPGFTGNQPQHF.

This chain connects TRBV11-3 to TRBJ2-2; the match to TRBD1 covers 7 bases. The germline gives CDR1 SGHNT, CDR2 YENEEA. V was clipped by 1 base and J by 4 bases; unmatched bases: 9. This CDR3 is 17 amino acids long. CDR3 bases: TGTGCCAGCAGCTTAGCTTTCGGGGACAGATTCACCGGGGAGCTGTTTTTT. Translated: CASSLAFGDRFTGELFF.

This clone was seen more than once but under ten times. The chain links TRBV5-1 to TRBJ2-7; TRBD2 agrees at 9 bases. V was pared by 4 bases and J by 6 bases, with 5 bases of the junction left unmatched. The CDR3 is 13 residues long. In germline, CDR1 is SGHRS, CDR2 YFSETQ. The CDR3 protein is CASSPWTSAEQYF. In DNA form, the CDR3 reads TGCGCCAGCAGCCCCTGGACTAGCGCCGAGCAGTACTTC.

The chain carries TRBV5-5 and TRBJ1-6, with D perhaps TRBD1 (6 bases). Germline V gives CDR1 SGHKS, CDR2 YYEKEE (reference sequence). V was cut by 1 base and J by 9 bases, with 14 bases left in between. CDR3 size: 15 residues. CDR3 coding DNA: TGTGCCAGCAGCTTGATCCAGGGGCGGTTTTCACCCCTCCACTTT. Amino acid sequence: CASSLIQGRFSPLHF.